This is a list of T cell receptor beta chains from one sample in a study of low-dose radiotherapy and immunotherapy resistance in tumors. One entry per CDR3 protein results from TCRdb running MiXCR on the reads. The sample consists of approximately 91,000 distinct CDR3 sequences, roughly 19% of them appearing once. Sample: PBMCs, taken after low-dose radiotherapy plus immunotherapy. The source of these receptors is a female donor with ovarian cancer. Each CDR3 is given without its conserved first and last residue. Fields, in order: V gene, CDR3 protein.

TRBV7-9 | ASSLTGGYSNQPQH
TRBV4-2 | ASSQRTGRNTIY
TRBV12-3/TRBV12-4 | ASRKGILNTEAF
TRBV19 | ASSRQAMGQGRYEQY
TRBV7-9 | ASSIRLAGGPNEQF
TRBV6-8 | ASSYLGGEQY
TRBV29-1 | SASIRRTLNTEAF
TRBV12-3/TRBV12-4 | ASSSLAGDYEQY
TRBV10-3 | AISQPPGTVLSNEQF
TRBV28 | ASSLLAGGLPNEQF
TRBV24-1 | ATSIGGAGGETDTQY
TRBV24-1 | ATSEAGSYNEQF
TRBV18 | ASSPKTAKYNEQF
TRBV5-1 | ASSAQGSFYEQY
TRBV5-5 | ASSLLTAQETQY
TRBV11-2 | ASSLDRTGELF
TRBV12-3/TRBV12-4 | ASSPSRGMGTEAF
TRBV20-1 | SAQGNTEAF
TRBV18 | ASSPLRQGNTGELF
TRBV7-2 | ASSPRGVNTGELF